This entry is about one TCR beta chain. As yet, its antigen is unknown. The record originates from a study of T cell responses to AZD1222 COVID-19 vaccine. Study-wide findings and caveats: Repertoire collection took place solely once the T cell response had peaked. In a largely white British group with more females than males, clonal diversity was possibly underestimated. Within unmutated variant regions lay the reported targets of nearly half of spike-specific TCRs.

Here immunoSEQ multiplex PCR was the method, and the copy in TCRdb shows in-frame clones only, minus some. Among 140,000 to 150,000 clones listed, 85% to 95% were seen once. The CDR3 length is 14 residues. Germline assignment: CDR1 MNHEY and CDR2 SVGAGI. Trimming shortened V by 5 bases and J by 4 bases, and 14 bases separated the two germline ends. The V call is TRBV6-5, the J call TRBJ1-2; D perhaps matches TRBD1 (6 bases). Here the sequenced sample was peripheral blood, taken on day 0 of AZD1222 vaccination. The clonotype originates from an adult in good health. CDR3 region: CASSPPRGTYGYTF. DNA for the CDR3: TGTGCCAGCAGTCCCCCGAGGGGGACCTATGGCTACACCTTC.